The clone carrying this TCR beta chain was picked up a small number of times. Its antigen is unidentified. This specimen belongs to a study of shared clonotypes between healthy human individuals. The CDR3 is 16 residues long. CDR1 MNHNS and CDR2 SASEGT come from the germline V gene. The V gene end was trimmed by 0 bases and the J gene end by 10 bases; junction bases not matched to a gene: 8. Study-level results: Non-shared clonotypes were found to have lower generation probabilities than the clonotypes that were shared by all four of the sorted-subset donors.

The protocol was immunoSEQ multiplex PCR, while the TCRdb copy is restricted to in-frame clones and leaves out a portion. The sample records a few million clones, just over 90% being singletons. Sequencing was carried out using naive CD4+ T cells sorted from blood. Subset here: CD45RA+ positively selected. The source of this sequence is a man between 18 and 35 years old in good health. The rearrangement links TRBV6-1 to TRBJ1-6, with TRBD1 matching 8 bases. This CDR3 reads CASSEAVTGGGSPLHF. The CDR3 region has the DNA TGTGCCAGCAGTGAAGCGGTAACAGGGGGAGGCTCACCCCTCCACTTT.